These 23 T cell receptor beta chains came from one sample sequenced in a study of shared clonotypes between healthy human individuals. Only in-frame clones appear in the TCRdb table, and some are missing; sequencing was by immunoSEQ multiplex PCR. Of roughly 760,000 clones listed, about 74% are singletons. The sequenced sample was memory CD4+ T cells sorted from blood. Subset reported: CD45RA-negative fraction. All receptors come from a woman aged 25 to 39 in good health.

The J gene is TRBJ2-7, the V gene TRBV6-1, with a weak D call TRBD2 (5 bases). Trimming took 8 bases from V and 0 from J, leaving 8 bases between them. Germline CDR1 is MNHNS and CDR2 is SASEGT. The CDR3 has 12 amino acids. The CDR3 spells CASVGDSYEQYF. Here the CDR3 DNA reads TGTGCCAGCGTCGGGGACTCCTACGAGCAGTACTTC.

This clone came up many times. The chain uses TRBV5-6 and TRBJ2-7; possibly TRBD1 for D (6 bases). CDR1 is SGHDT, CDR2 YYEEEE, per germline. The germline V and J ends were trimmed by 4 bases and 5 bases, with 16 bases remaining between them. This CDR3 contains 14 residues. The CDR3 reads CASSTGTLSNEQYF. The CDR3 DNA reads as TGTGCCAGCAGCACCGGGACACTGAGCAACGAGCAGTACTTC.

This sequence joins TRBV6-4 and TRBJ2-1, with 8 nucleotides matching TRBD1. This CDR3 comprises 17 residues. Germline CDR1 is MRHNA and CDR2 is SNTAGT. The junction had 14 bases not matched to a gene; V was cut back by 6 bases and J by 4 bases. The CDR3 DNA sequence: TGTGCCAGCAGCGCTCGCCTGGGCAGGGGGCCTTACAATGAGCAGTTCTTC. Its translation: CASSARLGRGPYNEQFF.

This chain uses TRBV7-2 with TRBJ2-7, with D possibly being TRBD2 (6 bases). CDR3 length equals 14 residues. Trimming took off 5 bases at V and 3 bases at J, with 14 bases between the two ends. Germline CDR1 and CDR2: SGHTA and FQGNSA. Written as DNA, the CDR3 is TGTGCCAGCAGCCAAGCTGGCGGGATCTACGAGCAGTACTTC. It encodes CASSQAGGIYEQYF. Combining the CDR3 with reference TRBV7-2 and TRBJ2-7 gives the whole variable domain GAGVSQSPSNKVTEKGKDVELRCDPISGHTALYWYRQSLGQGLEFLIYFQGNSAPDKSGLPSDRFSAERTGGSVSTLTIQRTQQEDSAVYLCASSQAGGIYEQYFGPGTRLTVT.

The CDR3 sequence: CASSLRSYGYTF. The CDR3 DNA sequence: TGTGCCAGCAGCCTCCGCAGCTATGGCTACACCTTC. The chain recombines TRBV7-2 with TRBJ1-2; D gene ambiguous. Per the germline V gene, CDR1 is SGHTA and CDR2 is FQGNSA. Trimming pared 5 bases from V and 4 bases from J, leaving 8 bases between. The CDR3 spans 12 residues.

This chain joins TRBV28 and TRBJ2-5; 9 nucleotides align to TRBD2. Per germline, CDR1 MDHEN and CDR2 SYDVKM. This CDR3 contains 14 residues. With 6 bases clipped from V and 4 bases from J, the junction kept 6 bases outside the gene matches. The CDR3: CASSWASGIETQYF. The CDR3 nucleotides are TGTGCCAGCAGCTGGGCTAGCGGGATAGAGACCCAGTACTTC.

This clone turned up a few times. The chain employs TRBV28 and TRBJ1-5; 7 nucleotides match TRBD1. The CDR3 runs 14 residues. Germline CDR1 MDHEN, CDR2 SYDVKM. V was clipped by 5 bases and J by 9 bases; unmatched bases: 10. CDR3 in DNA: TGTGCCAGCAGTGTGGGACAGCCTCGGCGGCCCCAGCATTTT. Its protein is CASSVGQPRRPQHF.

The rearrangement uses TRBV13 and TRBJ2-7; the D gene is possibly TRBD1 (6 bases). V lost 0 bases to trimming and J lost 1 base, with 19 bases between them. Per germline, CDR1 PRHDT and CDR2 FYEKMQ (reference sequence). The CDR3 contains 18 residues. The CDR3 bases are TGTGCCAGCAGCTTAGGCGGAAGGGGTGGCAGGGGATCCTACGAGCAGTACTTC. Residues: CASSLGGRGGRGSYEQYF. The entire variable domain, with the rest obtained from reference TRBV13 and TRBJ2-7, is as follows: AAGVIQSPRHLIKEKRETATLKCYPIPRHDTVYWYQQGPGQDPQFLISFYEKMQSDKGSIPDRFSAQQFSDYHSELNMSSLELGDSALYFCASSLGGRGGRGSYEQYFGPGTRLTVT.

Of note for this clone: With a much larger clone just one base away, this may be a read error. The rearrangement joins TRBV28 to TRBJ1-4; perhaps TRBD1 as D (5 bases). This CDR3 has 12 amino acids. Trimming took off 4 bases at V and 5 bases at J, with 5 bases between the two ends. CDR1 MDHEN and CDR2 SYDVKM come from the germline V gene. The chain's CDR3 is CASSSGNEKLFF. The DNA of the CDR3 is TGTGCCAGCAGTTCAGGGAATGAAAAACTGTTTTTT. Filled out from reference TRBV28 and TRBJ1-4, the complete variable domain reads DVKVTQSSRYLVKRTGEKVFLECVQDMDHENMFWYRQDPGLGLRLIYFSYDVKMKEKGDIPEGYSVSREKKERFSLILESASTNQTSMYLCASSSGNEKLFFGSGTQLSVL.

Only a few counts were recorded for this clone. This sequence joins TRBV6-6 and TRBJ1-2, with 11 positions matching TRBD1. CDR1 and CDR2 from the germline V gene are MNHNY and SVGAGI (reference sequence). The junction had 3 bases not matched to a gene; V was cut back by 6 bases and J by 6 bases. The CDR3 length is 13 residues. The CDR3 protein is CASSWDRGNGYTF. CDR3 in DNA: TGTGCCAGCAGCTGGGACAGGGGGAATGGCTACACCTTC.

The chain recombines TRBV28 with TRBJ2-3, with TRBD2 identical over 7 bases. The V gene's germline CDR1 is MDHEN and CDR2 SYDVKM. The CDR3 consists of 14 residues. V gave up 7 bases and J gave up 5 bases; unmatched junction bases: 9. The CDR3 protein is CASKREGGGDTQYF. In DNA, the CDR3 is TGTGCCAGCAAGAGGGAGGGAGGAGGAGATACGCAGTATTTT.

This chain joins TRBV19 and TRBJ1-5; unclear D gene. CDR3 length: 12 amino acids. Trimming removed 3 bases at V and 7 bases at J, with 7 bases between. Germline values: CDR1 LNHDA, CDR2 SQIVND (reference sequence). Written as DNA, the CDR3 is TGTGCCAGTAGTATCTCAGAGCAGCCCCAGCATTTT. Translated: CASSISEQPQHF.

The rearrangement joins TRBV29-1 to TRBJ2-5; 9 positions agree with TRBD2. CDR1 is SQVTM, CDR2 ANQGSEA, per germline. With 4 bases clipped from V and 4 bases from J, the junction kept 4 bases outside the gene matches. The length of the CDR3 is 13 residues. The CDR3 is CSVGDSGRETQYF. The DNA of the CDR3 is TGCAGCGTTGGAGATAGCGGGAGAGAGACCCAGTACTTC.

The V gene is TRBV25-1, the J gene TRBJ2-1; 10 nucleotides agree with TRBD1. Germline V lookup: CDR1 MGHDK, CDR2 SYGVNS. This CDR3 has 14 residues. The ends lost 8 bases at V and 7 bases at J; junction bases unmatched: 8. As DNA, the CDR3 is TGTGCCAGCCGGGACAGGGGATTTAGTAATGAGCAGTTCTTC. Its protein is CASRDRGFSNEQFF.

The rearrangement links TRBV11-2 to TRBJ2-3; 11 positions match TRBD2. The junction had 4 bases not matched to a gene; V was cut back by 5 bases and J by 3 bases. The CDR3 is 15 amino acids. CDR1 SGHAT and CDR2 FQNNGV come from the germline V gene. The CDR3 DNA reads TGTGCCAGCAGCCGATGGACTAGCGGGACAGATACGCAGTATTTT. It translates to CASSRWTSGTDTQYF. The whole variable domain, remainder taken from reference TRBV11-2 and TRBJ2-3, is EAGVAQSPRYKIIEKRQSVAFWCNPISGHATLYWYQQILGQGPKLLIQFQNNGVVDDSQLPKDRFSAERLKGVDSTLKIQPAKLEDSAVYLCASSRWTSGTDTQYFGPGTRLTVL.

As concerns this clone: This specimen includes other DNA sequences encoding the same CDR3. V is TRBV5-1 and J is TRBJ2-1; unclear D gene. In germline, CDR1 is SGHRS, CDR2 YFSETQ. Trimming shortened V by 0 bases and J by 4 bases, and 8 bases separated the two germline ends. This CDR3 contains 14 residues. The CDR3 loop is CASSLGGEYNEQFF. CDR3 DNA sequence: TGCGCCAGCAGCTTGGGAGGAGAATACAATGAGCAGTTCTTC. The full variable domain, completed using reference TRBV5-1 and TRBJ2-1, is KAGVTQTPRYLIKTRGQQVTLSCSPISGHRSVSWYQQTPGQGLQFLFEYFSETQRNKGNFPGRFSGRQFSNSRSEMNVSTLELGDSALYLCASSLGGEYNEQFFGPGTRLTVL.

The V and J genes are TRBV2 and TRBJ2-7; D possibly corresponds to TRBD2 (6 bases). V shed 7 bases and J shed 2 bases, with 15 bases lying between them. Germline-derived CDR1 and CDR2 are SNHLY and FYNNEI. The CDR3 extends over 14 amino acids. This CDR3 is CASMGGLPPYEQYF. As DNA, the CDR3 is TGTGCCAGCATGGGGGGACTTCCTCCCTACGAGCAGTACTTC.

This clone has only a few counts. The chain is built from TRBV7-8 and TRBJ1-2; D is uncertain. This CDR3 has 15 residues. V was cut by 5 bases and J by 1 base, with 14 bases left in between. Germline CDR1 is SGHVS and CDR2 is FQNEAQ. The CDR3: CASSPDRLNNYGYTF. CDR3 nucleotides: TGTGCCAGCAGCCCGGACCGCCTTAATAACTATGGCTACACCTTC.

This clone has just a few counts. The J gene is TRBJ2-1, the V gene TRBV7-2, with D possibly being TRBD1 (5 bases). Germline V gene sequence: CDR1 SGHTA, CDR2 FQGNSA. The V end lost 4 bases, the J end lost 3 bases, and 7 bases lay between the germline ends. The CDR3 spans 13 residues. The CDR3 spells CASSWGHYNEQFF. In DNA form, the CDR3 reads TGTGCCAGCAGCTGGGGCCACTACAATGAGCAGTTCTTC.

The J gene is TRBJ2-3, the V gene TRBV7-9, with D perhaps TRBD2 (6 bases). V lost 3 bases, J lost 6 bases, and 16 bases lay in between. The CDR3 runs to 15 residues. Germline CDR1 and CDR2: SEHNR and FQNEAQ (reference sequence). Here the CDR3 reads CASSLGGAFLDTQYF. DNA of the CDR3: TGTGCCAGCAGCTTGGGGGGAGCTTTCCTTGATACGCAGTATTTT.

There are a few counts of this clone. This chain connects TRBV30 to TRBJ1-3; D is unclear. The germline CDR1 and CDR2 sequences are GTSNPN and SVGIG (reference sequence). The CDR3 loop spans 13 amino acids. Trimming removed 0 bases at V and 2 bases at J, with 5 bases between. The CDR3 reads CAWSVIAGNTIYF. The CDR3 DNA reads as TGTGCCTGGAGTGTAATAGCTGGAAACACCATATATTTT.

The V call is TRBV30, the J call TRBJ2-7; 7 positions match TRBD1. V dropped 0 bases and J dropped 0; count of bases not matched to a gene: 5. CDR3 size: 15 residues. Germline CDR1 is GTSNPN and CDR2 is SVGIG (reference sequence). DNA of the CDR3: TGTGCCTGGAGTGTAGCAGGGGGAGTCTCCTACGAGCAGTACTTC. The encoded protein is CAWSVAGGVSYEQYF.

The rearrangement uses TRBV7-6 and TRBJ2-7, with 7 nucleotides matching TRBD1. This CDR3 region has 13 residues. V lost 4 bases to trimming and J lost 2 bases; unmatched junction nucleotides: 2. Germline CDR1 is SGHVS and CDR2 is FNYEAQ. The CDR3 sequence is CASSSQGAYEQYF. The CDR3 DNA follows: TGTGCCAGCAGCTCTCAGGGGGCCTACGAGCAGTACTTC. The full variable domain, its missing parts supplied by reference TRBV7-6 and TRBJ2-7, is GAGVSQSPRYKVTKRGQDVALRCDPISGHVSLYWYRQALGQGPEFLTYFNYEAQQDKSGLPNDRFSAERPEGSISTLTIQRTEQRDSAMYRCASSSQGAYEQYFGPGTRLTVT.